Listed here is a single TCR beta chain. Amplified regions were TCR beta CDR3 sequences from RNA transcripts. The TCR CDR3 first-round RT-PCR relied on the HTBI primer set. TCRdb ran MiXCR on the multiplex PCR reads and lists one entry per CDR3 protein. The sample records some 490,000 distinct CDR3 sequences, roughly 23% being singletons. The ends were cut back, 1 base at V and 12 bases at J, with 10 bases in the middle. There are 13 residues in the CDR3. The germline gives CDR1 SEHNR, CDR2 FQNEAQ (reference sequence). This record comes from a study of T cells in Graves' hyperthyroidism and ophthalmopathy.

The gene calls are TRBV7-9 and TRBJ1-6; D is unclear. The TCR sequence derives from a woman in her 70s with Graves' ophthalmopathy. The material sequenced was blood. In DNA, the CDR3 is TGTGCCAGCAGCTTAGAGGCCACCGGACCCCTCCACTTT. Translation gives CASSLEATGPLHF. The full variable domain, rest sourced from reference TRBV7-9 and TRBJ1-6, is DTGVSQNPRHKITKRGQNVTFRCDPISEHNRLYWYRQTLGQGPEFLTYFQNEAQLEKSRLLSDRFSAERPKGSFSTLEIQRTEQGDSAMYLCASSLEATGPLHFGNGTRLTVT.